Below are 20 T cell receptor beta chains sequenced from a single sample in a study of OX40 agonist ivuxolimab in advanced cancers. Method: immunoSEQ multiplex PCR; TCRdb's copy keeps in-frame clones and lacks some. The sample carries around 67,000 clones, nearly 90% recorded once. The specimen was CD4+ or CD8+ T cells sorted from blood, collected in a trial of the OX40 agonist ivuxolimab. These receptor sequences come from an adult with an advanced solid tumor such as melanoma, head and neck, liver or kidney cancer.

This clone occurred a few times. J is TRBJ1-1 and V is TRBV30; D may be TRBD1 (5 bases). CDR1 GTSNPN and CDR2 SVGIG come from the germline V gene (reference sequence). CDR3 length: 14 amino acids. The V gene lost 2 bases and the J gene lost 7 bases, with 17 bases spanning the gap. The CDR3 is CAWSKRRQQLEAFF. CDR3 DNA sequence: TGTGCCTGGAGTAAGAGGAGACAGCAACTTGAAGCTTTCTTT. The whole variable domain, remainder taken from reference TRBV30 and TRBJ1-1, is SQTIHQWPATLVQPVGSPLSLECTVEGTSNPNLYWYRQAAGRGLQLLFYSVGIGQISSEVPQNLSASRPQDRQFILSSKKLLLSDSGFYLCAWSKRRQQLEAFFGQGTRLTVV.

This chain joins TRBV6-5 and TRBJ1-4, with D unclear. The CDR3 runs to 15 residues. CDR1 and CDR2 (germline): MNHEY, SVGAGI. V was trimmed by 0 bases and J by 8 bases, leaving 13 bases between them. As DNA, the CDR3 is TGTGCCAGCAGTTACTCAGCGGATGCGGGGGAAAAACTGTTTTTT. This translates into CASSYSADAGEKLFF.

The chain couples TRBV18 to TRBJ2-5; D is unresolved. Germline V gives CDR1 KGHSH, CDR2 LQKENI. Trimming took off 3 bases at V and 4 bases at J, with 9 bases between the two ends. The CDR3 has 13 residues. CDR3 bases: TGTGCCAGCTCACCCCTCATGGGAGAGACCCAGTACTTC. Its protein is CASSPLMGETQYF.

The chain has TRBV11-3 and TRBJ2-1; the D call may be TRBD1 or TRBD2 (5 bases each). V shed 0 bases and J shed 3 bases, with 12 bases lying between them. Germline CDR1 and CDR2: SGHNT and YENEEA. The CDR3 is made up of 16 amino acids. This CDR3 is CASSLESGSLYNEQFF. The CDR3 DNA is TGTGCCAGCAGCTTAGAGTCAGGGAGTCTCTACAATGAGCAGTTCTTC. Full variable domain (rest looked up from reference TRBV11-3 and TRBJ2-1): EAGVVQSPRYKIIEKKQPVAFWCNPISGHNTLYWYLQNLGQGPELLIRYENEEAVDDSQLPKDRFSAERLKGVDSTLKIQPAELGDSAVYLCASSLESGSLYNEQFFGPGTRLTVL.

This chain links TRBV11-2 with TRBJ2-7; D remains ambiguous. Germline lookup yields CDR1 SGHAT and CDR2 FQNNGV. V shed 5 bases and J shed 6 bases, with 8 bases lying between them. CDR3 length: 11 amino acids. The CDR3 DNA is TGTGCCAGCAGCCCCCTCAGCGAGCAGTACTTC. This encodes CASSPLSEQYF. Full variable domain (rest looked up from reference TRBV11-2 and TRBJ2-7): EAGVAQSPRYKIIEKRQSVAFWCNPISGHATLYWYQQILGQGPKLLIQFQNNGVVDDSQLPKDRFSAERLKGVDSTLKIQPAKLEDSAVYLCASSPLSEQYFGPGTRLTVT.

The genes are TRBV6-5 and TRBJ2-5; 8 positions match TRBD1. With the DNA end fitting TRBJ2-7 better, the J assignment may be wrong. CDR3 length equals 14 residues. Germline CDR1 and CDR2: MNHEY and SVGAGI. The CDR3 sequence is CASRQTGGRYEQYF. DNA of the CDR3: TGTGCCAGCAGGCAAACAGGGGGACGCTACGAGCAGTACTTC.

Here the CDR3 DNA reads TGTGCCAGCAGCTTAGGTCCCTCGACAGTGATTGCAACTAATGAAAAACTGTTTTTT. It yields the protein CASSLGPSTVIATNEKLFF. The V gene is TRBV11-2, the J gene TRBJ1-4, with a weak D call TRBD1 (5 bases). Trimming pared 1 base from V and 0 bases from J, leaving 18 bases between. The V gene's germline CDR1 is SGHAT and CDR2 FQNNGV. CDR3 length: 19 residues.

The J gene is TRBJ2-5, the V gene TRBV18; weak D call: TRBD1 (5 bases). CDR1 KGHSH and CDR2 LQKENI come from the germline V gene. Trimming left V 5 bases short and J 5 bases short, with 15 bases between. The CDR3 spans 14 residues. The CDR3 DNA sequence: TGTGCCAGCTCAGACAAGGCAGGGCCGGAGACCCAGTACTTC. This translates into CASSDKAGPETQYF.

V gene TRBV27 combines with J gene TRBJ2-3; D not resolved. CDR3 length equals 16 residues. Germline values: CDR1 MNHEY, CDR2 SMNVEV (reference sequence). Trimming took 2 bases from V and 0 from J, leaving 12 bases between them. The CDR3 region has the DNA TGTGCCAGCAGTTTAATGCCATACTCTAGCACAGATACGCAGTATTTT. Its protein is CASSLMPYSSTDTQYF.

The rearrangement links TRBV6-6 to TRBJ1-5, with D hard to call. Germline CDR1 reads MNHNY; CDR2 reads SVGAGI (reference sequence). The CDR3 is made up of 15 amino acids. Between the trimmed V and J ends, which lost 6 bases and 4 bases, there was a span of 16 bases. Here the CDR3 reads CASSPLLEKNQPQHF. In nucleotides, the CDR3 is TGTGCCAGCAGCCCTCTCCTTGAGAAGAATCAGCCCCAGCATTTT.

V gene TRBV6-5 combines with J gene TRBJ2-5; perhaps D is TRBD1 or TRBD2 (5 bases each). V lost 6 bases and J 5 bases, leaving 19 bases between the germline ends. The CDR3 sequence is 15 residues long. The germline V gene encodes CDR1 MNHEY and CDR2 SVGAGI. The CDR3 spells CASSHLQRGRETQYF. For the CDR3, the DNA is TGTGCCAGCAGCCATCTTCAGAGGGGACGGGAGACCCAGTACTTC.

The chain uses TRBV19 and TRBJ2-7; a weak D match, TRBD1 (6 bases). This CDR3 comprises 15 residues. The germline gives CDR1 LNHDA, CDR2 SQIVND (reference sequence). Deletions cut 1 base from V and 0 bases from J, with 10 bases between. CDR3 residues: CASSIGTGSSYEQYF. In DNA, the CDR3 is TGTGCCAGTAGTATAGGAACAGGGAGCTCCTACGAGCAGTACTTC.

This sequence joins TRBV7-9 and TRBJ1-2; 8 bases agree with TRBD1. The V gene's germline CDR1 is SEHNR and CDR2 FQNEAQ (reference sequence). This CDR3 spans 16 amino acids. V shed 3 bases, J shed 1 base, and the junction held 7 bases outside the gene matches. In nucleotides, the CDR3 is TGTGCCAGCAGCTTCTTGGGGACAGGACTTAACTATGGCTACACCTTC. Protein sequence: CASSFLGTGLNYGYTF.

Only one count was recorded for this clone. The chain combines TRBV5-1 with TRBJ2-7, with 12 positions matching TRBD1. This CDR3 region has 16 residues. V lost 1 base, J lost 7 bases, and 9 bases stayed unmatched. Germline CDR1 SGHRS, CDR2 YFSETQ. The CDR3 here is CASSLRPGQGAKEQYF. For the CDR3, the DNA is TGCGCCAGCAGCTTGAGACCGGGACAGGGGGCGAAGGAGCAGTACTTC.

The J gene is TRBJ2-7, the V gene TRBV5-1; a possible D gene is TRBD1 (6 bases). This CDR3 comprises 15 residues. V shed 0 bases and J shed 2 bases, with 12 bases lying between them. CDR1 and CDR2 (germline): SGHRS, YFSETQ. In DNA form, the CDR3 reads TGCGCCAGCAGCTTGGCCGGACAGCCTACCTACGAGCAGTACTTC. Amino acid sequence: CASSLAGQPTYEQYF.

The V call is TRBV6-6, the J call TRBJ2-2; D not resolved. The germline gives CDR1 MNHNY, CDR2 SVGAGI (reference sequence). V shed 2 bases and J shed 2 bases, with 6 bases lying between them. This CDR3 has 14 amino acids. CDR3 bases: TGTGCCAGCAGTTACAACTCAAACACCGGGGAGCTGTTTTTT. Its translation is CASSYNSNTGELFF.

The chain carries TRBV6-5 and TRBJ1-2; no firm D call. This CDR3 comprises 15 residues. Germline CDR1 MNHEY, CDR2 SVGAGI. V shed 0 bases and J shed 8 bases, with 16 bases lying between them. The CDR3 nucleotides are TGTGCCAGCAGTTACTCCGGATCAGGTCCGGGGGGCTACACCTTC. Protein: CASSYSGSGPGGYTF.

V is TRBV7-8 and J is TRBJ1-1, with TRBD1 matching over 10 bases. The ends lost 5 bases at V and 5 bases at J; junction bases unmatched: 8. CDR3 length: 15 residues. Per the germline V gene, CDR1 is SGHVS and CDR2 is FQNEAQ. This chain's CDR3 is CASSRGTGVGTEAFF. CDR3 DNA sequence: TGTGCCAGCAGCAGGGGGACAGGGGTTGGAACTGAAGCTTTCTTT.

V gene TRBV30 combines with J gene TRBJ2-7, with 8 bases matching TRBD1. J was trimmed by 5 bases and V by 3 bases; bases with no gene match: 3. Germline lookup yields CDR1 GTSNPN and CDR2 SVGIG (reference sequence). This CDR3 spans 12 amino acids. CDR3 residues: CAWSQGANEQYF. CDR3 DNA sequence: TGTGCCTGGAGCCAGGGGGCGAACGAGCAGTACTTC.

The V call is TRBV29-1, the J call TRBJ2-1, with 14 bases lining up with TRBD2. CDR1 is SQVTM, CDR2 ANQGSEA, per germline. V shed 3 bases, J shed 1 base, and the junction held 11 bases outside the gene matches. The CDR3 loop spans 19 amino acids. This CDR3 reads CSVELWGLAGEGSYNEQFF. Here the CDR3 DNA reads TGCAGCGTTGAGTTGTGGGGACTAGCGGGAGAGGGGTCCTACAATGAGCAGTTCTTC.